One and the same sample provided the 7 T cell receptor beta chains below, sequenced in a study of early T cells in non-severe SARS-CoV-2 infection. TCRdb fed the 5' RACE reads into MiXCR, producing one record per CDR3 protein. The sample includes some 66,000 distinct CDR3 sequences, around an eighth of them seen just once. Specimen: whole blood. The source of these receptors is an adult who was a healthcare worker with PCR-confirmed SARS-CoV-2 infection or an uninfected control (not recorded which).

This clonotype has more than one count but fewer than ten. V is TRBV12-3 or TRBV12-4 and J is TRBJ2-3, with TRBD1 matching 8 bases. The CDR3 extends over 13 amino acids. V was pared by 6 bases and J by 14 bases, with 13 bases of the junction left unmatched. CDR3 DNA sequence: TGTGCCAGCAGCCCGGGACAGGAGAGGGAGGTGTATTTT. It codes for CASSPGQEREVYF.

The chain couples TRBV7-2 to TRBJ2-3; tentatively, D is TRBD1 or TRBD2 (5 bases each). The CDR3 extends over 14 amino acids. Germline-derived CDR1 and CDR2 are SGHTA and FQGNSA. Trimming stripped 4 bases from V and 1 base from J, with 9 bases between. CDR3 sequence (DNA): TGTGCCAGCAGCTCTATGGGGGGCACAGATACGCAGTATTTT. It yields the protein CASSSMGGTDTQYF.

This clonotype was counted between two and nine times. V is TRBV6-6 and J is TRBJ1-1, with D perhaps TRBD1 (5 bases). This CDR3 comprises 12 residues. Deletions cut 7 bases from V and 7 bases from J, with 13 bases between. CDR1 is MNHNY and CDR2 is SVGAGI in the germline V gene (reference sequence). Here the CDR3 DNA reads TGTGCCAGCAAGGGGAGCTCCAATGAAGCTTTCTTT. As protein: CASKGSSNEAFF.

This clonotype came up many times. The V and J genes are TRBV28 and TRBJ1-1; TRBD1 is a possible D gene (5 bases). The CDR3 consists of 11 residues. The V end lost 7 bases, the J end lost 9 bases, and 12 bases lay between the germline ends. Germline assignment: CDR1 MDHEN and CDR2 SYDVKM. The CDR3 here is CASTLGQQAFF. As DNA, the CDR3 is TGTGCCAGCACCCTGGGGCAGCAAGCTTTCTTT. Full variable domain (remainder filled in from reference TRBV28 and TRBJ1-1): DVKVTQSSRYLVKRTGEKVFLECVQDMDHENMFWYRQDPGLGLRLIYFSYDVKMKEKGDIPEGYSVSREKKERFSLILESASTNQTSMYLCASTLGQQAFFGQGTRLTVV.

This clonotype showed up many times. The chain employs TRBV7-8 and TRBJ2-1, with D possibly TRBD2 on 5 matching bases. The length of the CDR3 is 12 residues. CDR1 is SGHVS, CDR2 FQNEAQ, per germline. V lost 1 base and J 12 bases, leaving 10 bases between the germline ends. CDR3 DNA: TGTGCCAGCAGCTTAGAGTACGAGGGGCAGTTCTTC. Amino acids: CASSLEYEGQFF.

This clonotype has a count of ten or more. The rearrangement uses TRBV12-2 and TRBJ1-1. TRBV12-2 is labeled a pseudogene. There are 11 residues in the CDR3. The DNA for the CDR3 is TGTGCAAGTCGCTTAGGTCAAGAAGCTTTCTTT. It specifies CASRLGQEAFF.

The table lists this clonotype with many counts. The CDR3 DNA follows: TGTGCCACCTTAGCGGAGAATTACAATGAGCAGTTCTTC. Protein sequence: CATLAENYNEQFF. This chain uses TRBV10-3 with TRBJ2-1, with a tentative D call TRBD2 (6 bases). The V end was cut by 10 bases, the J end by 4 bases, with 14 bases between. This CDR3 has 13 amino acids. Looked up from germline, CDR1 is ENHRY and CDR2 is SYGVKD.